The clone carrying this TCR beta chain appeared a few times. Unique molecular identifiers were present on the cDNA, which also gained a universal primer site by template switching. TCRdb called the 5' RACE reads again in MiXCR, with one record for every CDR3 protein. The sample lists 500,000 or so distinct CDR3 sequences; less than 25% were seen once. The CDR3 covers 16 residues. CDR1 and CDR2 from the germline V gene are SGHKS and YYEKEE (reference sequence). Deletions cut 0 bases from V and 1 base from J, with 12 bases between. This sample is drawn from a study of identical twins. These data were likewise used in another study, on T cells expressing NK-cell markers. That investigation notes: About six donors showed dominant NKG2C+ clonotypes comprising roughly 1.0-7.5% of their CD8+ T cells. A handful of donors showed these clonotypes also leading the CD3+CD56-NKG2C+ fraction.

The chain links TRBV5-5 to TRBJ2-3; perhaps TRBD2 as D (6 bases). This receptor was taken from a young woman in good health. Sequencing input: CD4+ T cells sorted from blood. In DNA form, the CDR3 reads TGTGCCAGCAGCTTGGAGGGTCCGGGAGGCACAGATACGCAGTATTTT. Translation: CASSLEGPGGTDTQYF.